The clone carrying this TCR beta chain was picked up one time. Between the trimmed V and J ends, which lost 0 bases and 4 bases, there was a span of 7 bases. Germline lookup yields CDR1 MNHEY and CDR2 SMNVEV (reference sequence). This CDR3 spans 13 amino acids. The data were produced by immunoSEQ multiplex PCR, yet TCRdb's version contains in-frame clones alone and is incomplete. The sample has a few million clones, 90% to 96% seen once. The data belong to a study of shared clonotypes between healthy human individuals. The sequence came from a man between 18 and 29 years old in good health. The rearrangement joins TRBV27 to TRBJ2-7; D not certain. Input material: naive CD4+ T cells sorted from blood. Subset described: CD45RA+ positively selected. As DNA, the CDR3 is TGTGCCAGCAGTTTATCGGCGTTGTACGAGCAGTACTTC. It specifies CASSLSALYEQYF.